The 20 T cell receptor beta chains listed next were all sequenced from one sample in a study of cytomegalovirus exposure and HLA in healthy donors. The study ran its PCR with 60 Vbeta and 13 Jbeta primers. Measured with immunoSEQ multiplex PCR; TCRdb has only the in-frame clones, and not every one. The profile covers about 160,000 clones, with roughly four fifths appearing a single time and roughly 10% taken by the ten largest. The sequenced sample consisted of PBMCs. These receptors all stem from a man aged 45-65 years in good health and CMV-seropositive.

V is TRBV2 and J is TRBJ2-7, with TRBD1 matching 8 bases. The CDR3 runs to 14 residues. From germline, CDR1 is SNHLY and CDR2 FYNNEI. J gave up 7 bases and V 5 bases, and 10 bases lay outside the gene matches. The CDR3 DNA follows: TGTGCCAGCAGTAAGACAGGGGCCCGGGGGGAGCAGTACTTC. Translated: CASSKTGARGEQYF.

The genes are TRBV2 and TRBJ2-7; D not certain. Germline V gives CDR1 SNHLY, CDR2 FYNNEI. V was trimmed by 0 bases and J by 6 bases, leaving 3 bases between them. The CDR3 runs 11 residues. This CDR3 reads CASSEAREQYF. CDR3 coding DNA: TGTGCCAGCAGTGAAGCGCGCGAGCAGTACTTC.

The rearrangement joins TRBV9 to TRBJ2-1; 8 bases map to TRBD1. Germline CDR1 SGDLS, CDR2 YYNGEE. The CDR3 is 17 residues long. The junction had 8 bases not matched to a gene; V was cut back by 3 bases and J by 0 bases. The CDR3: CASSAQSGTGSYNEQFF. CDR3 DNA: TGTGCCAGCAGCGCACAATCCGGGACAGGCTCCTACAATGAGCAGTTCTTC. The full variable domain, with the rest looked up from reference TRBV9 and TRBJ2-1, is DSGVTQTPKHLITATGQRVTLRCSPRSGDLSVYWYQQSLDQGLQFLIQYYNGEERAKGNILERFSAQQFPDLHSELNLSSLELGDSALYFCASSAQSGTGSYNEQFFGPGTRLTVL.

The chain combines TRBV7-2 with TRBJ2-6; D perhaps matches TRBD1 (6 bases). Looked up from germline, CDR1 is SGHTA and CDR2 is FQGNSA. V lost 5 bases to trimming and J lost 0 bases, with 14 bases between them. The CDR3 length is 17 residues. In DNA, the CDR3 is TGTGCCAGCAGCGCCGCAGGGGTCAACTCTGGGGCCAACGTCCTGACTTTC. Its protein product is CASSAAGVNSGANVLTF.

The chain combines TRBV15 with TRBJ2-5; no definite D call. The DNA matches TRBJ2-7 better at its end, which makes the J call doubtful. The germline CDR1 and CDR2 sequences are LNHNV and YYDKDF (reference sequence). The CDR3 totals 17 residues. In nucleotides, the CDR3 is TGTGCCACCAGCAGAGATTTGGGCAGTTCGGAAGCCTACGAGCAGTACTTC. It encodes CATSRDLGSSEAYEQYF.

The rearrangement joins TRBV9 to TRBJ2-5; 8 nucleotides align to TRBD1. CDR1 is SGDLS, CDR2 YYNGEE, per germline. Losses at the gene ends were 0 bases for V and 1 base for J; bases not matched to a gene: 8. This CDR3 comprises 17 residues. CDR3 region: CASSVGTGMGVQETQYF. The CDR3 region has the DNA TGTGCCAGCAGCGTAGGGACAGGGATGGGGGTCCAAGAGACCCAGTACTTC.

Only a few counts were recorded for this clone. The rearrangement links TRBV6-5 to TRBJ2-1; 8 bases line up with TRBD2. The ends lost 6 bases at V and 5 bases at J; junction bases unmatched: 3. CDR1 and CDR2 from the germline V gene are MNHEY and SVGAGI. The CDR3 sequence is 13 residues long. DNA for the CDR3: TGTGCCAGCAGAGAACTAGCGGACAATGAGCAGTTCTTC. It yields the protein CASRELADNEQFF.

The rearrangement links TRBV2 to TRBJ1-1; the D gene is possibly TRBD1 (6 bases). The CDR3 runs 13 residues. In germline, CDR1 is SNHLY, CDR2 FYNNEI. V was trimmed by 6 bases and J by 0 bases, leaving 8 bases between them. This chain's CDR3 is CASRTGLNTEAFF. The CDR3 DNA reads as TGTGCCAGCAGGACAGGTTTGAACACTGAAGCTTTCTTT.

The chain combines TRBV15 with TRBJ2-3; 12 bases map to TRBD2. The germline gives CDR1 LNHNV, CDR2 YYDKDF (reference sequence). V was pared by 5 bases and J by 5 bases, with 5 bases of the junction left unmatched. The CDR3 is 15 residues long. The DNA of the CDR3 is TGTGCCACCAGCCGACTAGCGGGAGATGAAGATACGCAGTATTTT. Translating gives CATSRLAGDEDTQYF. The variable domain in full, with the rest retrieved from reference TRBV15 and TRBJ2-3, is DAMVIQNPRYQVTQFGKPVTLSCSQTLNHNVMYWYQQKSSQAPKLLFHYYDKDFNNEADTPDNFQSRRPNTSFCFLDIRSPGLGDTAMYLCATSRLAGDEDTQYFGPGTRLTVL.

The gene calls are TRBV6-6 and TRBJ2-7; 7 nucleotides match TRBD1. CDR3 size: 14 residues. V lost 6 bases and J lost 3; bases outside the gene matches: 8. CDR1 is MNHNY, CDR2 SVGAGI, per germline (reference sequence). The CDR3 sequence is CASRKQGYGYEQYF. The CDR3 region has the DNA TGTGCCAGCAGAAAACAGGGGTATGGCTACGAGCAGTACTTC.

The chain carries TRBV19 and TRBJ2-1, with 7 bases fitting TRBD2. CDR1 is LNHDA and CDR2 is SQIVND in the germline V gene (reference sequence). V lost 4 bases and J lost 8; bases outside the gene matches: 8. The length of the CDR3 is 14 residues. CDR3 sequence reads: CASSKRDGVHEQFF. The CDR3 coding sequence is TGTGCCAGTAGTAAGCGGGATGGGGTCCATGAGCAGTTCTTC.

The rearrangement joins TRBV6-5 to TRBJ2-7; 13 bases agree with TRBD2. The CDR3 has 15 residues. Unmatched junction bases numbered 5, after V lost 7 bases and J lost 2 bases. From germline, CDR1 is MNHEY and CDR2 SVGAGI. CDR3 sequence (DNA): TGTGCCAGCATCAAGACTAGCGGGGGGCCCTACGAGCAGTACTTC. This encodes CASIKTSGGPYEQYF.

This chain connects TRBV5-1 to TRBJ2-2; 10 bases align to TRBD1. Germline V lookup: CDR1 SGHRS, CDR2 YFSETQ. J lost 5 bases, V lost 2 bases, and 3 bases had no gene match. This CDR3 is 15 amino acids long. CDR3 in amino acids: CASSFTGQGTGELFF. For the CDR3, the DNA is TGCGCCAGCAGCTTCACGGGACAGGGGACCGGGGAGCTGTTTTTT.

The V gene is TRBV5-1, the J gene TRBJ2-1; 7 bases are a match to TRBD2. There are 15 residues in the CDR3. V dropped 4 bases and J dropped 6; count of bases not matched to a gene: 10. Germline assignment: CDR1 SGHRS and CDR2 YFSETQ. CDR3 sequence reads: CASSPPGGRANEQFF. DNA for the CDR3: TGCGCCAGCAGCCCCCCGGGGGGACGTGCCAATGAGCAGTTCTTC.

This clone showed up just once. This sequence joins TRBV5-8 and TRBJ2-7, with D uncertain. This CDR3 has 13 residues. V gave up 4 bases and J gave up 0 bases, with 8 bases separating them. Germline V gene sequence: CDR1 SGHTS, CDR2 YDEGEE. The CDR3 is CASSGLNSYEQYF. CDR3 in DNA: TGTGCCAGCAGCGGCCTGAACTCCTACGAGCAGTACTTC.

The chain joins TRBV28 to TRBJ1-2, with TRBD1 matching over 9 bases. Trimming cost V 5 bases and J 7 bases; bases outside gene matches: 11. The CDR3 is 15 residues long. Germline CDR1 and CDR2: MDHEN and SYDVKM. CDR3 DNA: TGTGCCAGCAGTCTATATACGGACAGGGGCGGTGGCTACACCTTC. This translates into CASSLYTDRGGGYTF.

The gene calls are TRBV30 and TRBJ1-6; no clear D gene. The CDR3 extends over 13 amino acids. CDR1 and CDR2 (germline): GTSNPN, SVGIG (reference sequence). V was shortened by 5 bases and J by 9 bases, with 14 bases between the two germline ends. The CDR3: CAWRGETGSPLHF. The CDR3 bases are TGTGCCTGGCGGGGAGAAACCGGTTCACCCCTCCACTTT.

The chain uses TRBV9 and TRBJ2-7; perhaps TRBD2 as D (5 bases). Per the germline V gene, CDR1 is SGDLS and CDR2 is YYNGEE. The germline V and J ends were trimmed by 3 bases and 11 bases, with 24 bases remaining between them. This CDR3 contains 15 residues. The CDR3 DNA reads TGTGCCAGCAGCGCCGCTATCGGAGAGGGTTCTAGGGAGTACTTC. The encoded protein is CASSAAIGEGSREYF.

This clone has just one count. The chain couples TRBV28 to TRBJ1-1; the D is unclear. V lost 7 bases, J lost 0 bases, and 6 bases lay in between. The CDR3 spans 12 residues. The V gene's germline CDR1 is MDHEN and CDR2 SYDVKM. CDR3 sequence: CASNPVNTEAFF. The CDR3 DNA sequence: TGTGCCAGCAACCCGGTGAACACTGAAGCTTTCTTT.

Concerning this clone itself: At one end the junction does not follow the germline gene, possibly because of a read error. The chain carries TRBV4-2 and TRBJ2-5, with 10 bases fitting TRBD2. The CDR3 is 14 residues long. CDR1 and CDR2 (germline): LGHNA, YNFKEQ. This chain's CDR3 is CASSQAGGKETQYF. The CDR3 DNA sequence: TGTGCCAGCAGTCAAGCGGGGGGGAAAGAGACCCAGTACTTC.